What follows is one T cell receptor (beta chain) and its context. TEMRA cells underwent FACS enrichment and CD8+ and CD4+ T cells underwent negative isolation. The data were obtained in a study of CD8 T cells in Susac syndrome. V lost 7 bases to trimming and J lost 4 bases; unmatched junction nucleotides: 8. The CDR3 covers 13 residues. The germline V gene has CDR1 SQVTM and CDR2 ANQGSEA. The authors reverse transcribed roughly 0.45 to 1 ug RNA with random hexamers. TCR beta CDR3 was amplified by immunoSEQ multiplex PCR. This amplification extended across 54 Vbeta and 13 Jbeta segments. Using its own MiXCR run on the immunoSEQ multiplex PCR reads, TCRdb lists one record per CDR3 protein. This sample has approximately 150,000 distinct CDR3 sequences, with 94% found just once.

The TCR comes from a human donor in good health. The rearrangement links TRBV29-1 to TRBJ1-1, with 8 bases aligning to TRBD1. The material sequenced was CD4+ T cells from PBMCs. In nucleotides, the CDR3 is TGCAGCGCATCGACAGGGGTCGGCACTGAAGCTTTCTTT. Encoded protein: CSASTGVGTEAFF.